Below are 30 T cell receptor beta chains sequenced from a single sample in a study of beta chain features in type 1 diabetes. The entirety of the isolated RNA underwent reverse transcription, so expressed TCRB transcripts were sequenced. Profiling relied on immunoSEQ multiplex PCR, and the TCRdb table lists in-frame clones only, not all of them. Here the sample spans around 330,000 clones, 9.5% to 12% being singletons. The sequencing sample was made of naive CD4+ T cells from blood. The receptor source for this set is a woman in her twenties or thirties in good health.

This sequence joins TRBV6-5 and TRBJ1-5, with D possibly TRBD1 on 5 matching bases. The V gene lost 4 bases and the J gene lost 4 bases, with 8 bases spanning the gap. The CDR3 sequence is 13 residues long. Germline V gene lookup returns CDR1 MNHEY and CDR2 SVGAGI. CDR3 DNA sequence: TGTGCCAGCAGTTGGGGCGAAAATCAGCCCCAGCATTTT. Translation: CASSWGENQPQHF.

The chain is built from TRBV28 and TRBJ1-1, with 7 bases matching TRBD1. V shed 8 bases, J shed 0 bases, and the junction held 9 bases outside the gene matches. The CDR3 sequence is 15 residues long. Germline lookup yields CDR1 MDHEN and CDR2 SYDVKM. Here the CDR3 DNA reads TGTGCCAGCTCACCCGGGACAGAAATGAACACTGAAGCTTTCTTT. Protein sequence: CASSPGTEMNTEAFF.

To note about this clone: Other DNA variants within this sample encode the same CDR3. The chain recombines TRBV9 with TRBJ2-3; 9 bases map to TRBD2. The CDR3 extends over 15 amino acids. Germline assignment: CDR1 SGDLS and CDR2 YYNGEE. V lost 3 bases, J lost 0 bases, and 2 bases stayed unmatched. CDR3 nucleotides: TGTGCCAGCAGCGCGACTAGCGGTAGCACAGATACGCAGTATTTT. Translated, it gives CASSATSGSTDTQYF.

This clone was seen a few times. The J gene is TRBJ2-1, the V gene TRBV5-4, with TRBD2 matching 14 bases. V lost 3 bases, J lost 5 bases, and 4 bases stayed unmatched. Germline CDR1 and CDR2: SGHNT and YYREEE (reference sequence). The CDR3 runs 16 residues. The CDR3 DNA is TGTGCCAGCAGCTCGGGACTAGCGGGAGTAAACAATGAGCAGTTCTTC. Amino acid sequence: CASSSGLAGVNNEQFF.

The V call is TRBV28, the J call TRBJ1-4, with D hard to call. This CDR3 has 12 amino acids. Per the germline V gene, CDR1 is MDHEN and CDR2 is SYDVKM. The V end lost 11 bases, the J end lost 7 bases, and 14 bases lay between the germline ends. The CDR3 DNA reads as TGTGCCGCGAGGGATTTTGGTGAAAAACTGTTTTTT. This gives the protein CAARDFGEKLFF.

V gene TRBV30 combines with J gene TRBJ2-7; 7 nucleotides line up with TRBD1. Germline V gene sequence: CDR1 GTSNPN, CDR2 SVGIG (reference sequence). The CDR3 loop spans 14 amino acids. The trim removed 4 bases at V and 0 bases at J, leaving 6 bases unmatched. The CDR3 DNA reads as TGTGCCTGGATAGACAGGGAAAGCTCCTACGAGCAGTACTTC. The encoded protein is CAWIDRESSYEQYF. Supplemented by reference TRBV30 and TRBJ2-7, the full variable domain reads SQTIHQWPATLVQPVGSPLSLECTVEGTSNPNLYWYRQAAGRGLQLLFYSVGIGQISSEVPQNLSASRPQDRQFILSSKKLLLSDSGFYLCAWIDRESSYEQYFGPGTRLTVT.

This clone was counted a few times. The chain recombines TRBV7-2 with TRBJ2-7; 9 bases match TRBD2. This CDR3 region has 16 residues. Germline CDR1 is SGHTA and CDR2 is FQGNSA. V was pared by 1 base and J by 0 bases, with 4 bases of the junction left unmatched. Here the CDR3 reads CASSLGLADFSYEQYF. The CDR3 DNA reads TGTGCCAGCAGCTTAGGACTAGCGGATTTCTCCTACGAGCAGTACTTC.

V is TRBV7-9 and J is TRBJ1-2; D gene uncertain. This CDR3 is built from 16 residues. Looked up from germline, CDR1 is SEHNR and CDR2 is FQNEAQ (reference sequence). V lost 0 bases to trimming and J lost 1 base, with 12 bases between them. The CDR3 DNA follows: TGTGCCAGCAGCTTAGCCCACAGTCAACGTAACTATGGCTACACCTTC. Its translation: CASSLAHSQRNYGYTF.

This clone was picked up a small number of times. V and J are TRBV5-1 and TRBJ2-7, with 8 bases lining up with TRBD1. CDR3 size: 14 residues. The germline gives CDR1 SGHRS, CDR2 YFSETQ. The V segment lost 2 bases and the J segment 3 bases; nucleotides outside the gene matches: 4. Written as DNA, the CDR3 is TGCGCCAGCAGCTTTGTCACAGGGGGCTACGAGCAGTACTTC. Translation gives CASSFVTGGYEQYF.

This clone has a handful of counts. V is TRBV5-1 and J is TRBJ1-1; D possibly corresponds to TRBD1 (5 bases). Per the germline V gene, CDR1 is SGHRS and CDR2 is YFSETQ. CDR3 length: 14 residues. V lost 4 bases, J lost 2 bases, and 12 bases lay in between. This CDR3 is CASSPGTGNTEAFF. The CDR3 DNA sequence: TGCGCCAGCAGCCCCGGGACTGGCAACACTGAAGCTTTCTTT.

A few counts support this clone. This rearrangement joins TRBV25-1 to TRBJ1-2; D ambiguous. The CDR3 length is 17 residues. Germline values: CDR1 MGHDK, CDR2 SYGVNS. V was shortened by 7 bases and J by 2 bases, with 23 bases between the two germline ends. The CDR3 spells CASTPSGEGRKNYGYTF. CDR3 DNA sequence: TGTGCCAGCACCCCTTCCGGGGAGGGAAGGAAAAACTATGGCTACACCTTC.

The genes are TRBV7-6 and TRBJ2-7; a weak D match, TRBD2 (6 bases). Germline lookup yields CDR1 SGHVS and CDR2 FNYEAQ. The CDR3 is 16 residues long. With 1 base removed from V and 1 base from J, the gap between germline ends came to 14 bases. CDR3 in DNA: TGTGCCAGCAGCTTAGGGGGGGTGGACGGGTCCTACGAGCAGTACTTC. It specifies CASSLGGVDGSYEQYF.

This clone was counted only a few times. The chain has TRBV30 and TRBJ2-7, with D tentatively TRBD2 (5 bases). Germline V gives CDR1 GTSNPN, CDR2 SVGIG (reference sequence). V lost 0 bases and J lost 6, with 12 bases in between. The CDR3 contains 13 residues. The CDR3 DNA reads TGTGCCTGGAGTGTTGGCTTAGGAGGCGAGCAGTACTTC. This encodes CAWSVGLGGEQYF.

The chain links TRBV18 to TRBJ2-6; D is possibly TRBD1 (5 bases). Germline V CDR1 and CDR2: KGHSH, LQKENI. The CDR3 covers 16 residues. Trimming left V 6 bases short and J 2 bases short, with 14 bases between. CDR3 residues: CASSPRTGPGANVLTF. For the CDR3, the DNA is TGTGCCAGCTCTCCTCGTACAGGACCTGGGGCCAACGTCCTGACTTTC. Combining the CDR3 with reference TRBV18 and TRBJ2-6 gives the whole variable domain NAGVMQNPRHLVRRRGQEARLRCSPMKGHSHVYWYRQLPEEGLKFMVYLQKENIIDESGMPKERFSAEFPKEGPSILRIQQVVRGDSAAYFCASSPRTGPGANVLTFGAGSRLTVL.

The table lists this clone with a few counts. Written as DNA, the CDR3 is TGTGCCTGGAGCTGGGGGGGGGAGACCCAGTACTTC. Protein sequence: CAWSWGGETQYF. V gene TRBV30 combines with J gene TRBJ2-5, with 7 bases that match TRBD2. With V trimmed by 3 bases and J by 5 bases, 3 bases remained unmatched. CDR1 GTSNPN and CDR2 SVGIG come from the germline V gene (reference sequence). This CDR3 contains 12 residues.

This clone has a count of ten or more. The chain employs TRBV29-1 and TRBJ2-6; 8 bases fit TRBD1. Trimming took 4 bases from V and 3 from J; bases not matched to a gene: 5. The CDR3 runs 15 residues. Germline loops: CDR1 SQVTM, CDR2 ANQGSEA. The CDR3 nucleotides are TGCAGCGTTGGACGACAGGGGAATGGGGCCAACGTCCTGACTTTC. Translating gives CSVGRQGNGANVLTF.

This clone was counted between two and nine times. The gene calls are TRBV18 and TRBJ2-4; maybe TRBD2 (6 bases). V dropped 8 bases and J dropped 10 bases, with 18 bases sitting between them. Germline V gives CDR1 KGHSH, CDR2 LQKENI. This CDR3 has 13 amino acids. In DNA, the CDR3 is TGTGCCAGCGGGAGGAGCGCGAGGATGATTCAGTACTTC. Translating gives CASGRSARMIQYF.

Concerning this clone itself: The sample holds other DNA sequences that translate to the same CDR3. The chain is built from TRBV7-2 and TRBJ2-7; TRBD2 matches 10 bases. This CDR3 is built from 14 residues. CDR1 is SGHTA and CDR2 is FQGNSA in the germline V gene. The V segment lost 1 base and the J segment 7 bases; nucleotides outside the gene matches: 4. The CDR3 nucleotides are TGTGCCAGCAGCTTAGGAACTAGCGGGAATGAGCAGTACTTC. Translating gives CASSLGTSGNEQYF.

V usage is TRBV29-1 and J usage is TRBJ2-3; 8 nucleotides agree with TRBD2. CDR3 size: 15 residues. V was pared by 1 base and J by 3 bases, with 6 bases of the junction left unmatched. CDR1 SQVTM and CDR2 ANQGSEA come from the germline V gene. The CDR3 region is CSVEGREAETDTQYF. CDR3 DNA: TGCAGCGTTGAAGGGCGGGAGGCAGAAACAGATACGCAGTATTTT.

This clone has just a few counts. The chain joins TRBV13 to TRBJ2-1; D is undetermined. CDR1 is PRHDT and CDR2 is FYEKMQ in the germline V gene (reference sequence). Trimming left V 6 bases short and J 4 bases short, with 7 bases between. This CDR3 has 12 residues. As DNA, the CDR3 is TGTGCCAGCAGGTGGCGGTACAATGAGCAGTTCTTC. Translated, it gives CASRWRYNEQFF.

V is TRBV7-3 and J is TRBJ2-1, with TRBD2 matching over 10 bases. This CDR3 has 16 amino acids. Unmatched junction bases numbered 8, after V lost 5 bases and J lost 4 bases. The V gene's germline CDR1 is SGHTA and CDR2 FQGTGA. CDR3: CASSPIPGLAYNEQFF. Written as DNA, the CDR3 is TGTGCCAGCAGCCCCATACCGGGACTAGCGTACAATGAGCAGTTCTTC.

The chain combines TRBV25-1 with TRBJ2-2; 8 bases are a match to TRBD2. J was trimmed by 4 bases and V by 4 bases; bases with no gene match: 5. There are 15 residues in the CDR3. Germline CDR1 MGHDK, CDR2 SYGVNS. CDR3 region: CASSAGLAATGELFF. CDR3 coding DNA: TGTGCCAGCAGTGCCGGACTAGCTGCCACCGGGGAGCTGTTTTTT.

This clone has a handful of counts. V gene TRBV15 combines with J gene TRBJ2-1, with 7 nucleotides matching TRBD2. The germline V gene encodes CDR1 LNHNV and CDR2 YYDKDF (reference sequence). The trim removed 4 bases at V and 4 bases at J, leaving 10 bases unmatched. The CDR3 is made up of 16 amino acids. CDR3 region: CATSIGLGRHYNEQFF. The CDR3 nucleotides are TGTGCCACCAGCATTGGACTAGGCAGGCATTACAATGAGCAGTTCTTC.

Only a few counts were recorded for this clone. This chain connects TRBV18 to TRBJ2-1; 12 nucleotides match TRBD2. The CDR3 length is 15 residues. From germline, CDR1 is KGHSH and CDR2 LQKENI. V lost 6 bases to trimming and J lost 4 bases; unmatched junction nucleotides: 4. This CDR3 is CASSHGTSGYNEQFF. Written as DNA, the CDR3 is TGTGCCAGCTCCCACGGGACTAGCGGGTACAATGAGCAGTTCTTC.

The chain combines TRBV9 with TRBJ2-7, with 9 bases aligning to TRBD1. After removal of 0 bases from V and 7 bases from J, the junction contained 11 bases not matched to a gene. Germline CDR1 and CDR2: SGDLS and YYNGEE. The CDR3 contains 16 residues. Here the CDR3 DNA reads TGTGCCAGCAGCGTAGACTCCGGGACAGGGTTGAGAGAGCAGTACTTC. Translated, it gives CASSVDSGTGLREQYF.

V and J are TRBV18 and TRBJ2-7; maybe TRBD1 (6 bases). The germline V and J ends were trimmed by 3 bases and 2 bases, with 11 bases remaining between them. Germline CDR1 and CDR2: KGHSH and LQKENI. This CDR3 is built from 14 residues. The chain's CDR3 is CASSPDSSAYEQYF. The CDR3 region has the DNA TGTGCCAGCTCACCGGACAGTTCGGCCTACGAGCAGTACTTC.

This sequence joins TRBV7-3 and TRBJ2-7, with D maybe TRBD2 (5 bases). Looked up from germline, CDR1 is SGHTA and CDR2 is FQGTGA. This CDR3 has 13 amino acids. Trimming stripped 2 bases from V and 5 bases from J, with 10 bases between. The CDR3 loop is CASSLGSVDEQYF. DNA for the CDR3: TGTGCCAGCAGCTTAGGGAGCGTAGACGAGCAGTACTTC.

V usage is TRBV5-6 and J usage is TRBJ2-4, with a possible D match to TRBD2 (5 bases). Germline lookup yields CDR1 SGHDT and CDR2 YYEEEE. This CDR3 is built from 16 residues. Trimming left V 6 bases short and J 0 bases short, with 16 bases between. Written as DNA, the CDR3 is TGTGCCAGCACTTCCTACGGGGTCCTAGCCAAAAACATTCAGTACTTC. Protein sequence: CASTSYGVLAKNIQYF.

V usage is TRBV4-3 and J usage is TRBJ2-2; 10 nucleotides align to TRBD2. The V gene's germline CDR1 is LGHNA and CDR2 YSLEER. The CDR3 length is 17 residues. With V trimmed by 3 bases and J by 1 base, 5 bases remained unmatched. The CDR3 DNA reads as TGCGCCAGCAGCCAGGCAGCTAGCGGGGGGAACACCGGGGAGCTGTTTTTT. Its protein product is CASSQAASGGNTGELFF.

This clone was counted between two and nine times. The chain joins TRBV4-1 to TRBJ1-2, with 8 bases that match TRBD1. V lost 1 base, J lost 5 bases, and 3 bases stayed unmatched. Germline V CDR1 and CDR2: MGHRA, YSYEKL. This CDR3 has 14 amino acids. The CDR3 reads CASSQARQGYGYTF. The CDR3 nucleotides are TGCGCCAGCAGCCAAGCCCGACAGGGGTATGGCTACACCTTC.